Each of the 13 T cell receptor beta chains below was sequenced from the same sample in a study of T-cell reconstitution after alpha-beta-depleted transplantation in children. As it was prepared, the TCRbeta library received unique molecular identifiers. TCRdb reanalysed the PCR reads using MiXCR and keeps one entry per CDR3 protein. The data show 250,000 to 300,000 distinct CDR3 sequences, 10% seen once. Sequencing used PBMCs, obtained before TCRalphabeta/CD19-depleted stem cell transplant. These receptors were taken from a boy in the first two years of life with acute myeloid leukemia, due to receive a stem cell transplant.

This clonotype was seen a few times. The V and J genes are TRBV24-1 and TRBJ2-1, with D unclear. V dropped 4 bases and J dropped 5 bases, with 14 bases sitting between them. The germline V gene has CDR1 KGHDR and CDR2 SFDVKD. The CDR3 has 15 amino acids. Here the CDR3 reads CATSDFYDKDNEQFF. The CDR3 region has the DNA TGTGCCACCAGTGACTTTTATGACAAGGACAATGAGCAGTTCTTC.

In its sample, this clonotype was seen many times. The chain links TRBV12-3 or TRBV12-4 to TRBJ1-5; D gene ambiguous. Trimming cost V 4 bases and J 0 bases, with 7 bases left between them. This CDR3 has 14 amino acids. As DNA, the CDR3 is TGTGCCAGCAGTTGGTTTCTTAGCAATCAGCCCCAGCATTTT. Translated: CASSWFLSNQPQHF.

This clonotype was found many times. This sequence joins TRBV20-1 and TRBJ2-5; D not resolved. V shed 0 bases and J shed 4 bases, with 18 bases lying between them. CDR1 is DFQATT and CDR2 is SNEGSKA in the germline V gene (reference sequence). CDR3 size: 16 residues. CDR3 nucleotide sequence: TGCAGTGCTAGAGAGTTAAGAAACTCCGTGCGAGAGACCCAGTACTTC. Its protein product is CSARELRNSVRETQYF.

Worth noting for this clonotype: This may be a read error: a much more frequent sequence differs by one nucleotide. The chain employs TRBV20-1 and TRBJ2-3; D perhaps matches TRBD2 (6 bases). Germline CDR1 is DFQATT and CDR2 is SNEGSKA (reference sequence). This CDR3 is built from 17 residues. CDR3 amino acids: CCARDRRGGTVTDTQYF. CDR3 DNA sequence: TGCTGTGCTAGAGATCGTCGTGGCGGGACGGTCACAGATACGCAGTATTTT.

This clonotype was seen ten or more times. The V call is TRBV6-1, the J call TRBJ2-3; D possibly corresponds to TRBD1 (6 bases). In germline, CDR1 is MNHNS, CDR2 SASEGT. Trimming shortened V by 6 bases and J by 2 bases, and 15 bases separated the two germline ends. The CDR3 length is 15 residues. CDR3 amino acids: CASSLPRTATDTQYF. The CDR3 DNA reads TGTGCCAGCAGCCTACCCCGGACAGCCACAGATACGCAGTATTTT.

On this clonotype itself: A much more abundant neighbour one base away suggests this may be a read error. The CDR3 coding sequence is TGTGCCAGCGGCTTAGTAGTAGGGGGGAATGAGCAGTTCTTC. The encoded protein is CASGLVVGGNEQFF. J is TRBJ2-1 and V is TRBV11-2; the D call may be TRBD1 or TRBD2 (6 bases each). This CDR3 comprises 14 residues. Germline CDR1 and CDR2: SGHAT and FQNNGV.

Ten or more counts support this clonotype. The chain carries TRBV12-3 or TRBV12-4 and TRBJ2-2; 11 positions agree with TRBD1. Trimming at V came to 5 bases and at J to 7 bases, leaving 6 bases not matched to a gene. There are 15 residues in the CDR3. The CDR3 region is CASSQGTGGNGELFF. The CDR3 nucleotides are TGTGCCAGCAGTCAGGGGACAGGGGGGAACGGGGAGCTGTTTTTT.

This clonotype appeared many times. The chain recombines TRBV5-6 with TRBJ2-2; the D gene is possibly TRBD2 (5 bases). The germline V and J ends were trimmed by 2 bases and 6 bases, with 20 bases remaining between them. The CDR3 spans 17 residues. CDR1 and CDR2 from the germline V gene are SGHDT and YYEEEE. Here the CDR3 reads CASSFSRLALRPGELFF. The CDR3 coding sequence is TGTGCCAGCAGCTTTTCGCGCCTAGCATTAAGACCCGGGGAGCTGTTTTTT.

This clonotype was recorded many times. The chain joins TRBV7-3 to TRBJ2-1, with TRBD1 matching over 11 bases. The length of the CDR3 is 16 residues. The V gene end was trimmed by 4 bases and the J gene end by 5 bases; junction bases not matched to a gene: 7. CDR1 SGHTA and CDR2 FQGTGA come from the germline V gene. This chain's CDR3 is CASSSQDRGRNNEQFF. The CDR3 DNA reads as TGTGCCAGCAGCTCCCAGGACAGGGGGCGTAACAATGAGCAGTTCTTC.

In its sample, this clonotype was seen a few times. V gene TRBV6-1 combines with J gene TRBJ2-5, with D possibly matching TRBD2 (6 bases). V lost 5 bases and J 5 bases, leaving 15 bases between the germline ends. This CDR3 region has 14 residues. In germline, CDR1 is MNHNS, CDR2 SASEGT. CDR3 sequence: CASSQRLVGETQYF. As DNA, the CDR3 is TGTGCCAGCAGTCAAAGACTAGTTGGGGAGACCCAGTACTTC.

In this sample, this clonotype turned up a few times. The chain has TRBV7-2 and TRBJ2-3; no clear D gene. V was cut by 4 bases and J by 0 bases, with 11 bases left in between. Germline V gene data show CDR1 as SGHTA and CDR2 as FQGNSA. CDR3 size: 15 residues. The CDR3 reads CASSSDGTSTDTQYF. CDR3 nucleotide sequence: TGTGCCAGCAGCTCGGACGGTACTAGCACAGATACGCAGTATTTT.

CDR3: CASGLKTGVIGLFF. CDR3 sequence (DNA): TGTGCCAGCGGTCTCAAGACAGGGGTAATTGGACTGTTTTTT. The J gene is TRBJ1-4, the V gene TRBV2; 8 positions match TRBD1. With V trimmed by 8 bases and J by 13 bases, 15 bases remained unmatched. CDR3 size: 14 residues. Germline V gives CDR1 SNHLY, CDR2 FYNNEI. The whole variable domain, remainder taken from reference TRBV2 and TRBJ1-4, is EPEVTQTPSHQVTQMGQEVILRCVPISNHLYFYWYRQILGQKVEFLVSFYNNEISEKSEIFDDQFSVERPDGSNFTLKIRSTKLEDSAMYFCASGLKTGVIGLFFGSGTQLSVL.

The chain joins TRBV12-3 or TRBV12-4 to TRBJ2-7; TRBD1 matches at 7 bases. The CDR3 length is 15 residues. With 4 bases clipped from V and 5 bases from J, the junction kept 11 bases outside the gene matches. CDR3 in DNA: TGTGCCAGCAGTTCCCTCCGGGACAGTACCGACGAGCAGTACTTC. Translating gives CASSSLRDSTDEQYF.